The sequence of this TCR beta chain was determined in a study of PD-L1 blockade in urothelial cancer. The CDR3 runs 17 residues. With V trimmed by 5 bases and J by 1 base, 11 bases remained unmatched. The germline V gene has CDR1 GTSNPN and CDR2 SVGIG (reference sequence). Measured with immunoSEQ multiplex PCR; TCRdb has only the in-frame clones, and not every one. In the table there are around 41,000 clones, approximately 83% of which are singletons. Time point in this sample: peripheral blood 6 weeks after treatment start. The clonotype originates from a man in his fifties or sixties with urothelial cancer. This chain connects TRBV30 to TRBJ2-6; 7 bases are a match to TRBD1. Sequencing was performed on PBMCs, taken around atezolizumab (anti-PD-L1) treatment. CDR3 sequence (DNA): TGTGCCTGGTTCCGCCTGGGACAGACGTCTGGGGCCAACGTCCTGACTTTC. As protein: CAWFRLGQTSGANVLTF.